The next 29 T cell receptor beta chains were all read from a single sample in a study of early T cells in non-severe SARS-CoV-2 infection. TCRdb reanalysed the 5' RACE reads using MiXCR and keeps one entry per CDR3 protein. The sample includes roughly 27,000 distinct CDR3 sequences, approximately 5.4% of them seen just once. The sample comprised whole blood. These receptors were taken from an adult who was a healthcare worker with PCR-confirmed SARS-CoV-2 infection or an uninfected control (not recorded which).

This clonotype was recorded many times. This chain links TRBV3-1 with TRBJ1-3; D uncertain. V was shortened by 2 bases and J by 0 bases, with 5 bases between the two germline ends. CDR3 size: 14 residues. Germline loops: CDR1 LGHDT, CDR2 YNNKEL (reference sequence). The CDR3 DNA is TGTGCCAGCAGCCAATCGGACTCTGGAAACACCATATATTTT. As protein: CASSQSDSGNTIYF.

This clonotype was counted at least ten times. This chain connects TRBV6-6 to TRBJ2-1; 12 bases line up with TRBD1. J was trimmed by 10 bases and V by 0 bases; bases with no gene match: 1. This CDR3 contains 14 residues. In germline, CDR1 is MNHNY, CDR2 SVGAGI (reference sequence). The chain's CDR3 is CASSYSGQGAEQFF. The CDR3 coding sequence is TGTGCCAGCAGTTACTCGGGACAGGGGGCAGAGCAGTTCTTC.

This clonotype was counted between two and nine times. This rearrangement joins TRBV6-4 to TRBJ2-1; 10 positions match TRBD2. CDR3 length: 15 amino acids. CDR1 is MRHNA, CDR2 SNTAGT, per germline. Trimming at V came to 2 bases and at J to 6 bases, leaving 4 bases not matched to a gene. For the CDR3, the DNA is TGTGCCAGCAGTGACCACTCTAGCGGGAGCAATGAGCAGTTCTTC. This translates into CASSDHSSGSNEQFF.

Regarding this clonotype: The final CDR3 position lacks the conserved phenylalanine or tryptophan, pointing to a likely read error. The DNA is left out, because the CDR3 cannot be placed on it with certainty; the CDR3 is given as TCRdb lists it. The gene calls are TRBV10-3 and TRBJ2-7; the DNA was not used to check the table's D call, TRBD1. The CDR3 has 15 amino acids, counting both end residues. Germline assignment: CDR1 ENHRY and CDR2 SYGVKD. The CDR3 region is CAISESITGGTGFLS.

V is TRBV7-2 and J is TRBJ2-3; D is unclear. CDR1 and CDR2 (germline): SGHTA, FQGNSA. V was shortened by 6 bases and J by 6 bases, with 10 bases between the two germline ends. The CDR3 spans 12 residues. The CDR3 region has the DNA TGTGCCAGCAGGCAAGCCGGGGATACGCAGTATTTT. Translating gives CASRQAGDTQYF.

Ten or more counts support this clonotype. The CDR3 loop reads CAWSGDRQNEKLFF. In nucleotides, the CDR3 is TGTGCCTGGAGTGGCGACAGACAAAATGAAAAACTGTTTTTT. This chain uses TRBV30 with TRBJ1-4; tentatively, D is TRBD1 (5 bases). The CDR3 has 14 amino acids. V shed 1 base and J shed 5 bases, with 11 bases lying between them. In germline, CDR1 is GTSNPN, CDR2 SVGIG (reference sequence).

This CDR3 is CASSGGGNQPQHF. CDR3 DNA sequence: TGTGCCAGCAGCGGGGGAGGGAATCAGCCCCAGCATTTT. This chain uses TRBV6-6 with TRBJ1-5; possible D gene TRBD1, 5 bases. CDR3 length: 13 residues. Germline V gene data show CDR1 as MNHNY and CDR2 as SVGAGI (reference sequence). V was pared by 6 bases and J by 4 bases, with 10 bases between.

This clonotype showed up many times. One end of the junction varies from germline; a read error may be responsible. CDR3 in DNA: TGTGCCAGCAGCCAAGGATCCGGTCCTAAAGCCTTC. Protein product: CASSQGSGPKAF. The chain uses TRBV3-1 and TRBJ1-2; no definite D call. Germline V lookup: CDR1 LGHDT, CDR2 YNNKEL (reference sequence). CDR3 length: 12 residues.

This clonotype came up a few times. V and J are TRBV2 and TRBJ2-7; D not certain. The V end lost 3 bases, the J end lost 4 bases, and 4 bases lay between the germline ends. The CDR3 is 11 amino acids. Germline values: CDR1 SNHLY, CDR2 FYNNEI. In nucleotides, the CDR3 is TGTGCCAGCAGTGAGATGTACGAGCAGTACTTC. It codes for CASSEMYEQYF.

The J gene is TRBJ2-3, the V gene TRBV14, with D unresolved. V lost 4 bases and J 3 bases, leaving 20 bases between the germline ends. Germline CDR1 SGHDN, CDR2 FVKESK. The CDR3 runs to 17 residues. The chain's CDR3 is CASSPERRSLRTDTQYF. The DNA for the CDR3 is TGTGCCAGCAGCCCCGAACGGCGGTCACTTAGGACAGATACGCAGTATTTT.

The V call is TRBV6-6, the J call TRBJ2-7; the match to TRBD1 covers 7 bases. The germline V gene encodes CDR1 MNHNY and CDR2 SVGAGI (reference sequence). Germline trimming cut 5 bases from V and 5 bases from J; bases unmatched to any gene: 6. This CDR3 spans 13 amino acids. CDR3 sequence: CASSLGTVNEQYF. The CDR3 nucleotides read TGTGCCAGCAGTCTCGGGACAGTTAACGAGCAGTACTTC.

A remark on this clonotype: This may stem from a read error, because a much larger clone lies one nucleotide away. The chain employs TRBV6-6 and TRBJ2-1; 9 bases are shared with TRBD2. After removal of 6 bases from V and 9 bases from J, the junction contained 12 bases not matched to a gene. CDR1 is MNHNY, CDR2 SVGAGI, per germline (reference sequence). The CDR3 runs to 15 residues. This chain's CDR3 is CASRGLPSGTGEQFF. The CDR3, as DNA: TGTGCCAGCAGGGGGCTTCCTAGCGGGACTGGTGAGCAGTTCTTC.

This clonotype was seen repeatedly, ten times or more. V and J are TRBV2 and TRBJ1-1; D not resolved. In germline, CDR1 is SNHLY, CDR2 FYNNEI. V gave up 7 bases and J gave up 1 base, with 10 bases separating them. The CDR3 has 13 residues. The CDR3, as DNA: TGTGCCAGCAAAGAGAACACGAACACTGAAGCTTTCTTT. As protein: CASKENTNTEAFF.

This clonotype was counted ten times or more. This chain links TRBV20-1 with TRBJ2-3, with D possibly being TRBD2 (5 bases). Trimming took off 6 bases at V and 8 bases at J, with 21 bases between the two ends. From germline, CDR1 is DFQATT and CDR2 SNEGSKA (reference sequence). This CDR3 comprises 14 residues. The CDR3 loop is CSATSGPGLGTQYF. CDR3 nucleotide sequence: TGCAGTGCAACTAGTGGCCCTGGGTTAGGTACGCAGTATTTT.

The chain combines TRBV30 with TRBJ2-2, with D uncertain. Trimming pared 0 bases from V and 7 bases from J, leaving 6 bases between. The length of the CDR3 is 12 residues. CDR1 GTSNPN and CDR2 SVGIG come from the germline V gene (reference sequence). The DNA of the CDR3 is TGTGCCTGGAGTGTAAAGGTCGGGGAGCTGTTTTTT. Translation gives CAWSVKVGELFF.

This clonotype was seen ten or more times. CDR3 coding DNA: TGTGCCAGCAGCTTAGATGGGGGGATCGGAGCTTTCTTT. It translates to CASSLDGGIGAFF. The chain joins TRBV11-2 to TRBJ1-1; D perhaps matches TRBD1 (5 bases). CDR1 is SGHAT and CDR2 is FQNNGV in the germline V gene. With 0 bases removed from V and 10 bases from J, the gap between germline ends came to 12 bases. The CDR3 covers 13 residues.

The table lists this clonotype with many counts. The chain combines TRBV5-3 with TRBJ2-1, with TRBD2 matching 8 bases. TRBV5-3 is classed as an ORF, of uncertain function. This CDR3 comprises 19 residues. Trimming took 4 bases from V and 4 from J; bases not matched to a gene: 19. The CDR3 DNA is TGTGCCAGAAGCCAACGCCACATGGTAGCGGGGAGGGTTTACAATGAGCAGTTCTTC. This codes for CARSQRHMVAGRVYNEQFF.

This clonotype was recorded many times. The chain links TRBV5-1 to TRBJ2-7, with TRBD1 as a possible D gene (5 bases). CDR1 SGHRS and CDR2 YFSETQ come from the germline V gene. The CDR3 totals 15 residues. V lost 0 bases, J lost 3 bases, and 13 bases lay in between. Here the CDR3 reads CASSLAGQGVYEQYF. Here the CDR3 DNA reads TGCGCCAGCAGCTTGGCCGGGCAGGGTGTCTACGAGCAGTACTTC.

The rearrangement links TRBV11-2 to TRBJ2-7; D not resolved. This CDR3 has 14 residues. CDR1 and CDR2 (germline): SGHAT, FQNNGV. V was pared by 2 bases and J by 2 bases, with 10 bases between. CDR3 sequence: CASSLSGPTYEQYF. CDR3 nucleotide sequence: TGTGCCAGCAGCTTATCCGGGCCTACCTACGAGCAGTACTTC.

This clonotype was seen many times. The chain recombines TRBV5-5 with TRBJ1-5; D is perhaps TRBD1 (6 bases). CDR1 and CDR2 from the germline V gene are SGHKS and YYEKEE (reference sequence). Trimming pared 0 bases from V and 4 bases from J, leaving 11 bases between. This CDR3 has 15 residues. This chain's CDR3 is CASSLAITGNQPQHF. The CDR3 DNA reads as TGTGCCAGCAGCTTGGCCATAACAGGGAATCAGCCCCAGCATTTT.

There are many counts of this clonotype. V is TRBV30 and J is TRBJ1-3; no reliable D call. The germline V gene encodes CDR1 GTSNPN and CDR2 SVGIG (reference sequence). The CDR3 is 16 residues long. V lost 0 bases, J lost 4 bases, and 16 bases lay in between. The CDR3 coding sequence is TGTGCCTGGAGTGTAAAGCAGGCTTTAACCGGAAACACCATATATTTT. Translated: CAWSVKQALTGNTIYF.

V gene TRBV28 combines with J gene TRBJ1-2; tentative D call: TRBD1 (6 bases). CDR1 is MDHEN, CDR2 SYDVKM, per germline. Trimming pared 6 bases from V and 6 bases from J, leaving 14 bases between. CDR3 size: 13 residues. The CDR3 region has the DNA TGTGCCAGCAGCTTGATTGGGGGCGATGGCTACACCTTC. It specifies CASSLIGGDGYTF.

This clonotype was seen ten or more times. CDR3 nucleotide sequence: TGTGCCAGCAGTACTTCAGGGTACAATCAGCCCCAGCATTTT. Translating gives CASSTSGYNQPQHF. The rearrangement joins TRBV6-5 to TRBJ1-5, with D maybe TRBD1 (5 bases). Germline V gives CDR1 MNHEY, CDR2 SVGAGI. The length of the CDR3 is 14 residues. V was cut by 5 bases and J by 3 bases, with 11 bases left in between.

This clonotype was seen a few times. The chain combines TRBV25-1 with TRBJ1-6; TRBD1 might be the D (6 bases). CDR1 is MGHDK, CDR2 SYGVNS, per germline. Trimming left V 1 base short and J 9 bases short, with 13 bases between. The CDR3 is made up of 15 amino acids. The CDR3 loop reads CASSESGQPTSPLHF. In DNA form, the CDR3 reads TGTGCCAGCAGTGAATCTGGACAGCCGACTTCACCCCTCCACTTT.

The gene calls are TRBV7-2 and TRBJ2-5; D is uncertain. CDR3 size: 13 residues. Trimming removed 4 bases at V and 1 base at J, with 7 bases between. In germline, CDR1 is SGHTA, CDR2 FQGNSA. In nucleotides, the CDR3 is TGTGCCAGCAGCTACAGTACCCAAGAGACCCAGTACTTC. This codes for CASSYSTQETQYF.

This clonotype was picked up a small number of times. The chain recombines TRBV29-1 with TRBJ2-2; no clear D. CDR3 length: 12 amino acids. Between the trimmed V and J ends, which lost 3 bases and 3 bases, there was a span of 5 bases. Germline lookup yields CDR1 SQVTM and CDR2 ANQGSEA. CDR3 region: CSVEMDTGELFF. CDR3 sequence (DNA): TGCAGCGTTGAGATGGACACCGGGGAGCTGTTTTTT.

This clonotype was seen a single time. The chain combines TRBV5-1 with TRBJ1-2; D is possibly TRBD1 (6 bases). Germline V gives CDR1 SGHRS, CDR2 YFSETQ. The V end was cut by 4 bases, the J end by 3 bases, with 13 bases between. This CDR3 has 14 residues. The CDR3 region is CASSHHSGDYGYTF. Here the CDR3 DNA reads TGCGCCAGCAGCCACCACTCAGGGGACTATGGCTACACCTTC.

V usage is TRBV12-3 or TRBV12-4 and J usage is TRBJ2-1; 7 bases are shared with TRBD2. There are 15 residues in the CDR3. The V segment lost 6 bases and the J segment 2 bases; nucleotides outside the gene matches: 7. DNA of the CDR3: TGTGCCAGCAGACCCAAGCGGGGCCCCTACAATGAGCAGTTCTTC. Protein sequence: CASRPKRGPYNEQFF.

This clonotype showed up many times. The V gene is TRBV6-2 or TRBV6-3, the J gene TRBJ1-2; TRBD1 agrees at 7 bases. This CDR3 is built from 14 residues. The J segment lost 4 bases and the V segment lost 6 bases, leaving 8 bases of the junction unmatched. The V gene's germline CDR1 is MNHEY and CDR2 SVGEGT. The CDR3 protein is CASSPDRRVYGYTF. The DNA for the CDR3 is TGTGCCAGCAGCCCGGACAGGAGAGTCTATGGCTACACCTTC.